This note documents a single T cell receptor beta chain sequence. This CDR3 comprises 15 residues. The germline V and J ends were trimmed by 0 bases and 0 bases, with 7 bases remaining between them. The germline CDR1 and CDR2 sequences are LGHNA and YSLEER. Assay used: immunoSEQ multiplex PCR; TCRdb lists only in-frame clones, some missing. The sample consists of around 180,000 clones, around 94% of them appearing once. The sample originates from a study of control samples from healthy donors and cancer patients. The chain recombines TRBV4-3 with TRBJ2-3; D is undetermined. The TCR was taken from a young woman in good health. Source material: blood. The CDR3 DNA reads TGCGCCAGCAGCCAAGATTCCAGGAGCACAGATACGCAGTATTTT. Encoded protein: CASSQDSRSTDTQYF.